This T cell receptor beta chain derives from a study of blood T cell repertoires in COVID-19. Study-wide background: Acute and convalescent COVID-19 samples came from the United States, Italy and Spain. PBMCs, B-cell-depleted T cells, or T cells provided the cDNA or gDNA that made up the material.

V lost 5 bases to trimming and J lost 6 bases, with 11 bases between them. CDR1 is MDHEN and CDR2 is SYDVKM in the germline V gene. This CDR3 spans 13 amino acids. Original processing notes: Scientists estimated how many nucleated cells there were by amplifying reference gene primers. TCRdb's copy holds only in-frame clones and misses some; the assay was immunoSEQ multiplex PCR. That table is the source of V, J and clone size, and D and trimming were worked out from the DNA. This sample has 350,000 or so clones, with approximately 89% found just once. The sequence came from a woman aged 25 to 39 with COVID-19, enrolled during active disease. The genes are TRBV28 and TRBJ1-5, with D maybe TRBD1 (6 bases). Sequencing used peripheral blood. The CDR3 reads CASSLTGLQPQHF. The CDR3 DNA reads TGTGCCAGCAGTCTAACAGGGCTTCAGCCCCAGCATTTT.